The 20 T cell receptor beta chains below all came from one sample that was sequenced in a study of T cells in tuberculosis. Generated by immunoSEQ multiplex PCR, the TCRdb table keeps only in-frame clones and is missing some. The sample gives 25,000 or so clones, 90% of which show up once; 6.1% is in the top ten. The sequencing input was PBMCs. These receptors all come from a donor under 30 with latent tuberculosis or without tuberculosis infection.

This chain connects TRBV4-3 to TRBJ2-4; TRBD1 agrees at 9 bases. The ends lost 1 base at V and 7 bases at J; junction bases unmatched: 8. The CDR3 runs 16 residues. The V gene's germline CDR1 is LGHNA and CDR2 YSLEER. DNA for the CDR3: TGCGCCAGCAGCCAAGCCTCTACAGGGGGCGTGAACATTCAGTACTTC. The encoded protein is CASSQASTGGVNIQYF.

This rearrangement joins TRBV5-6 to TRBJ1-2, with a tentative D call TRBD1 (6 bases). V was trimmed by 1 base and J by 5 bases, leaving 9 bases between them. The CDR3 runs 13 residues. Per the germline V gene, CDR1 is SGHDT and CDR2 is YYEEEE. The CDR3 sequence is CASSLRGLYGYTF. In DNA, the CDR3 is TGTGCCAGCAGCTTGAGGGGGTTGTATGGCTACACCTTC. Full variable domain (outside the CDR3, taken from reference TRBV5-6 and TRBJ1-2): DAGVTQSPTHLIKTRGQQVTLRCSPKSGHDTVSWYQQALGQGPQFIFQYYEEEERQRGNFPDRFSGHQFPNYSSELNVNALLLGDSALYLCASSLRGLYGYTFGSGTRLTVV.

V gene TRBV5-1 combines with J gene TRBJ1-3, with unresolved D. The CDR3 is made up of 14 amino acids. V was cut by 4 bases and J by 4 bases, with 12 bases left in between. CDR1 is SGHRS and CDR2 is YFSETQ in the germline V gene. The CDR3, as DNA: TGCGCCAGCAGCGCGGATCTGGAGGGAAACACCATATATTTT. Amino acid sequence: CASSADLEGNTIYF.

The V gene is TRBV7-6, the J gene TRBJ1-1; D gene uncertain. From germline, CDR1 is SGHVS and CDR2 FNYEAQ. The CDR3 totals 13 residues. Trimming left V 1 base short and J 2 bases short, with 5 bases between. The CDR3 here is CASSLGTNTEAFF. CDR3 nucleotide sequence: TGTGCCAGCAGCTTAGGTACAAACACTGAAGCTTTCTTT.

The gene calls are TRBV28 and TRBJ1-5; D possibly corresponds to TRBD1 (5 bases). The CDR3 is 14 amino acids. From germline, CDR1 is MDHEN and CDR2 SYDVKM. Trimming cost V 7 bases and J 2 bases, with 12 bases left between them. Here the CDR3 DNA reads TGTGCCAGCAAGCAGGGTTGGCGCAATCAGCCCCAGCATTTT. It is translated as CASKQGWRNQPQHF.

V is TRBV6-1 and J is TRBJ2-1; 10 nucleotides match TRBD2. The germline V gene has CDR1 MNHNS and CDR2 SASEGT. V trimming: 7 bases; J trimming: 4 bases; junction bases outside the gene matches: 7. The CDR3 totals 15 residues. The CDR3 DNA is TGTGCCAGCAACCCCCTAGCGGGGGAATACAATGAGCAGTTCTTC. Translation: CASNPLAGEYNEQFF.

The rearrangement joins TRBV6-5 to TRBJ2-1; unclear D gene. The CDR3 contains 15 residues. V lost 9 bases to trimming and J lost 0 bases, with 15 bases between them. Germline assignment: CDR1 MNHEY and CDR2 SVGAGI. DNA of the CDR3: TGTGCCAGTACTCAATCCCCAATCTCCTACAATGAGCAGTTCTTC. Translating gives CASTQSPISYNEQFF.

The chain recombines TRBV10-2 with TRBJ1-2; 7 bases map to TRBD1. CDR3 length: 14 residues. The germline CDR1 and CDR2 sequences are WSHSY and SAAADI. The V gene end was trimmed by 7 bases and the J gene end by 5 bases; junction bases not matched to a gene: 10. The CDR3 here is CASTRTGGTYGYTF. CDR3 DNA: TGCGCCAGCACCCGGACAGGAGGTACTTATGGCTACACCTTC.

The chain uses TRBV6-4 and TRBJ2-3; TRBD2 agrees at 8 bases. V shed 0 bases, J shed 2 bases, and the junction held 1 base outside the gene matches. CDR3 length equals 15 residues. Germline V gives CDR1 MRHNA, CDR2 SNTAGT. Written as DNA, the CDR3 is TGTGCCAGCAGTGACTCCGGGGGGGCCACAGATACGCAGTATTTT. Translating it yields CASSDSGGATDTQYF.

This sequence joins TRBV5-8 and TRBJ1-1; 8 bases agree with TRBD1. Germline CDR1 is SGHTS and CDR2 is YDEGEE. The CDR3 is 14 amino acids. The ends lost 6 bases at V and 0 bases at J; junction bases unmatched: 4. CDR3 protein: CASTHRGVNTEAFF. The CDR3 DNA reads TGTGCCAGCACCCACAGGGGGGTGAACACTGAAGCTTTCTTT.

The count of this clone is one. V is TRBV7-9 and J is TRBJ2-5; unclear D gene. The CDR3 is 12 amino acids. The germline V and J ends were trimmed by 5 bases and 5 bases, with 9 bases remaining between them. Germline V gives CDR1 SEHNR, CDR2 FQNEAQ (reference sequence). This chain's CDR3 is CASSPVMETQYF. The CDR3, as DNA: TGTGCCAGCAGCCCCGTAATGGAGACCCAGTACTTC.

This chain connects TRBV10-3 to TRBJ2-5, with TRBD2 matching over 14 bases. CDR3 size: 16 residues. The V segment lost 0 bases and the J segment 6 bases; nucleotides outside the gene matches: 3. CDR1 and CDR2 (germline): ENHRY, SYGVKD. CDR3 nucleotides: TGTGCCATCAGTGAGTCGACTAGCGGGGGGGAAAAGACCCAGTACTTC. Translation gives CAISESTSGGEKTQYF.

The chain links TRBV5-5 to TRBJ2-7; 7 bases are shared with TRBD1. This CDR3 has 15 residues. The V gene's germline CDR1 is SGHKS and CDR2 YYEKEE (reference sequence). V lost 2 bases, J lost 2 bases, and 7 bases stayed unmatched. In DNA, the CDR3 is TGTGCCAGCAGCTTTGGGGACAGTTCGACCTACGAGCAGTACTTC. Translation: CASSFGDSSTYEQYF. Looking up the rest from reference TRBV5-5 and TRBJ2-7 gives the full variable domain: DAGVTQSPTHLIKTRGQQVTLRCSPISGHKSVSWYQQVLGQGPQFIFQYYEKEERGRGNFPDRFSARQFPNYSSELNVNALLLGDSALYLCASSFGDSSTYEQYFGPGTRLTVT.

The chain employs TRBV4-1 and TRBJ2-3, with 7 bases lining up with TRBD2. V lost 6 bases to trimming and J lost 1 base; unmatched junction nucleotides: 4. Per the germline V gene, CDR1 is MGHRA and CDR2 is YSYEKL. The CDR3 spans 14 residues. Here the CDR3 reads CASRRGEGTDTQYF. The CDR3 bases are TGCGCCAGCAGACGGGGGGAGGGCACAGATACGCAGTATTTT.

This chain connects TRBV2 to TRBJ1-4; tentative D call: TRBD1 (6 bases). The germline V gene has CDR1 SNHLY and CDR2 FYNNEI. This CDR3 is built from 15 residues. V was clipped by 3 bases and J by 7 bases, with 15 bases between them. Here the CDR3 reads CASSDFGGAVEKLFF. The CDR3 coding sequence is TGTGCCAGCAGTGATTTTGGGGGCGCGGTTGAAAAACTGTTTTTT.

The chain is built from TRBV6-5 and TRBJ2-1; 7 bases fit TRBD2. CDR3 length equals 16 residues. V lost 2 bases and J lost 0; bases outside the gene matches: 4. Germline values: CDR1 MNHEY, CDR2 SVGAGI. CDR3 region: CASSYAGVGSYNEQFF. The CDR3 coding sequence is TGTGCCAGCAGTTACGCGGGGGTGGGCTCCTACAATGAGCAGTTCTTC.

The V and J genes are TRBV18 and TRBJ2-2; D is perhaps TRBD1 (6 bases). Germline V gene lookup returns CDR1 KGHSH and CDR2 LQKENI. CDR3 size: 14 residues. V dropped 5 bases and J dropped 1 base, with 8 bases sitting between them. DNA of the CDR3: TGTGCCAGCTCATCGGGACAGAACACCGGGGAGCTGTTTTTT. This translates into CASSSGQNTGELFF.

V is TRBV27 and J is TRBJ2-5, with TRBD2 identical over 11 bases. Germline V CDR1 and CDR2: MNHEY, SMNVEV (reference sequence). With 4 bases clipped from V and 7 bases from J, the junction kept 5 bases outside the gene matches. The CDR3 is 14 amino acids. CDR3 sequence reads: CASSSSGGIGTQYF. Written as DNA, the CDR3 is TGTGCCAGCAGTTCTAGCGGGGGGATCGGGACCCAGTACTTC.

V usage is TRBV28 and J usage is TRBJ1-1; D may be TRBD1 (6 bases). Germline V lookup: CDR1 MDHEN, CDR2 SYDVKM. V was shortened by 5 bases and J by 8 bases, with 21 bases between the two germline ends. This CDR3 has 15 residues. For the CDR3, the DNA is TGTGCCAGCAGTCCAAATCCCTCCGGGACACTCGAAGCTTTCTTT. The encoded protein is CASSPNPSGTLEAFF.

This clone was seen a single time. This chain connects TRBV4-3 to TRBJ1-2; the match to TRBD1 covers 9 bases. There are 16 residues in the CDR3. The trim removed 9 bases at V and 2 bases at J, leaving 13 bases unmatched. Germline assignment: CDR1 LGHNA and CDR2 YSLEER. The CDR3: CAREQDRTGANYGYTF. The CDR3 bases are TGCGCCAGGGAACAGGATCGGACAGGGGCCAACTATGGCTACACCTTC.